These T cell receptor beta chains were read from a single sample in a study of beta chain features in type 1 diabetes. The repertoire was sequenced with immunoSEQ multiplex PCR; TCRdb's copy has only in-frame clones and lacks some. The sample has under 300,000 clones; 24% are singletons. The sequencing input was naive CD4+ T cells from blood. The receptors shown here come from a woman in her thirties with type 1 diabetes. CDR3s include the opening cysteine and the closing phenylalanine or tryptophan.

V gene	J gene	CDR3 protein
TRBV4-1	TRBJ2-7	CASSQLVLGISYEQYF
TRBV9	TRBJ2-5	CASSVGGSRTRGQETQYF
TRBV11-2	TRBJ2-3	CASSPQSGTVTDTQYF
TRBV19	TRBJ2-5	CASSIDGTPGGETQYF
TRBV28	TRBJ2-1	CASSFSDEQFF
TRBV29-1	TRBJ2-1	CSARLLAGEANEQFF
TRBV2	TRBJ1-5	CASSGRVFMNQPQHF
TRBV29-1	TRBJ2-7	CSVGQPSYEQYF
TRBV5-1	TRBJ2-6	CASSLLQGSGANVLTF
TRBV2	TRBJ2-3	CASSDVAGGTDTQYF
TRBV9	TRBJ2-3	CASRLGLTDTQYF
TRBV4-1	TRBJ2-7	CASSPRTGGYEQYF
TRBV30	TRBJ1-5	CAWSAASGGVRPQHF
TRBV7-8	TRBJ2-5	CASSLDTRLAGRETQYF
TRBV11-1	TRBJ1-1	CASSTGVSGTEAFF
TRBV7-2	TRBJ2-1	CASRLLAGLASHNEQFF
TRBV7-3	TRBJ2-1	CASSSGGGSSYNEQFF
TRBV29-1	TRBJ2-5	CSVEGQGIETQYF
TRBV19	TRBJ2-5	CASRRGNQETQYF
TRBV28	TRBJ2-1	CASSRRRQGVNEQFF
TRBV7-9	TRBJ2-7	CASSLGNQNEQYF
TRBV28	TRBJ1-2	CASSVLYGYTF
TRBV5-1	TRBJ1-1	CASSTDRPAHSFF
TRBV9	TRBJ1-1	CASSEGQPNTEAFF
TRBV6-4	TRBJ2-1	CASSASGSYNEQFF
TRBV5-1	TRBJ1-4	CASSSRGDGEKLFF
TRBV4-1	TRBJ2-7	CASSRDNKGHEQYF
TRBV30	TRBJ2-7	CAWSGPRDRGPTYEQYF
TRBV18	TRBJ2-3	CASFQSSGSTDTQYF
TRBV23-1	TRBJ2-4	CASSRDSKNIQYF
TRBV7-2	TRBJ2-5	CASSFGTIQTQYF
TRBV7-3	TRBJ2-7	CASSPSVGKGYEQYF
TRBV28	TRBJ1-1	CASTRWDFNTEAFF
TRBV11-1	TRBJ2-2	CASSFGQGRNTGELFF
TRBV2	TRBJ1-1	CASSLTFMNTEAFF
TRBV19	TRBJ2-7	CASSIGLAGGLEQYF
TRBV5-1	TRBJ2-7	CASSPGRPTYEQYF
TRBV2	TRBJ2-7	CASSAGQGVGKQYF
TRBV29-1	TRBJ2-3	CSVRAGGGTDTQYF
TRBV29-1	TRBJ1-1	CSVRFLNTEAFF
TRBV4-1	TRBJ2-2	CASSHTGGELFF
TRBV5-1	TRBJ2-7	CASSSGQGFTYEQYF
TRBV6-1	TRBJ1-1	CASRPGTDIEAFF
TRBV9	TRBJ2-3	CASSVAPSDTDTQYF
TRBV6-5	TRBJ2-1	CASSYKGLSYNEQFF
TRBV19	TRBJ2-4	CASSAVEGDIQYF
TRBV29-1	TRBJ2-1	CSVDSGLAVTYNEQFF
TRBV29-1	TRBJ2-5	CSVSGTGTETQYF
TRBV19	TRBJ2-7	CASRHRSAHEQYF
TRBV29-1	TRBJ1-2	CSVRQGAGTNYGYTF
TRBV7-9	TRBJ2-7	CASSLGGGRPYEQYF
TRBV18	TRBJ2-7	CASSPDGGRYEQYF
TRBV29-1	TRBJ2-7	CSVEGLAGDHEQYF
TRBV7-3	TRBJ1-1	CASSLLQGGTEAFF
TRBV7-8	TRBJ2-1	CASSSKSSSRSYNEQFF